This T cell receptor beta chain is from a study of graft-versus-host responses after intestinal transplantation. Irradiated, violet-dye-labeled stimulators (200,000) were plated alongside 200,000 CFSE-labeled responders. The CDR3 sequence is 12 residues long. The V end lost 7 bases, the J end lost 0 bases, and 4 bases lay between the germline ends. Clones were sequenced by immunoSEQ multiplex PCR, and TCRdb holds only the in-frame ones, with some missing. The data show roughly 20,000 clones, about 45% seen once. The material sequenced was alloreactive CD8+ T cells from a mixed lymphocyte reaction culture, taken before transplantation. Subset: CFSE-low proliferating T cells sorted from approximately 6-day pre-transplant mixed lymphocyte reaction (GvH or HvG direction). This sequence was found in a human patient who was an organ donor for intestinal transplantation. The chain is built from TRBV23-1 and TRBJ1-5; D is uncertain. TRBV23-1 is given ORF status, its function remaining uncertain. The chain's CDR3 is CASIYSNQPQHF. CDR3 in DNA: TGCGCCAGCATATATAGCAATCAGCCCCAGCATTTT.